This passage covers 5 T cell receptor beta chains from one sample sequenced in a study of T cell responses to AZD1222 COVID-19 vaccine. The assay was immunoSEQ multiplex PCR, and TCRdb's table has in-frame clones only and misses some. The sample carries about 270,000 clones, 94% recorded once. The sample in question was peripheral blood, obtained 28 days after the second AZD1222 dose. The origin of the receptors is an adult who received the AZD1222 COVID-19 vaccine.

The chain recombines TRBV7-9 with TRBJ2-7, with D uncertain. Trimming removed 2 bases at V and 1 base at J, with 6 bases between. Germline V lookup: CDR1 SEHNR, CDR2 FQNEAQ (reference sequence). The CDR3 has 13 amino acids. The CDR3 loop is CASSLTQSYEQYF. The CDR3 nucleotides read TGTGCCAGCAGCTTAACGCAGTCCTACGAGCAGTACTTC.

V is TRBV20-1 and J is TRBJ2-1, with 11 bases aligning to TRBD2. Per the germline V gene, CDR1 is DFQATT and CDR2 is SNEGSKA (reference sequence). CDR3 size: 14 residues. The V gene end was trimmed by 3 bases and the J gene end by 8 bases; junction bases not matched to a gene: 6. In nucleotides, the CDR3 is TGCAGTGCTAGTCTAGCGGGAGGTATGGATGAGCAGTTCTTC. Protein product: CSASLAGGMDEQFF.

This chain connects TRBV6-2 or TRBV6-3 to TRBJ2-7, with TRBD2 as a possible D gene (5 bases). Trimming pared 2 bases from V and 7 bases from J, leaving 9 bases between. Germline values: CDR1 MNHEY, CDR2 SVGEGT. This CDR3 spans 12 amino acids. Here the CDR3 reads CASSYRGGEQYF. For the CDR3, the DNA is TGTGCCAGCAGTTACCGGGGTGGGGAGCAGTACTTC.

This clone was detected only once. The chain joins TRBV28 to TRBJ1-2; 11 bases line up with TRBD1. J gave up 5 bases and V 7 bases, and 9 bases lay outside the gene matches. Germline V gene lookup returns CDR1 MDHEN and CDR2 SYDVKM. This CDR3 region has 15 residues. The CDR3 DNA is TGTGCCAGCACCGTGGTGGGGACAGGGGGGTATGGCTACACCTTC. Its translation: CASTVVGTGGYGYTF.

The chain links TRBV3-1 (or the pseudogene TRBV3-2) to TRBJ1-5; D uncertain. Trimming took off 4 bases at V and 4 bases at J, with 8 bases between the two ends. Per germline, CDR1 LGHDT and CDR2 YNNKEL (reference sequence). The CDR3 runs to 13 residues. CDR3 nucleotides: TGTGCCAGCAGCCTATCGGGGAATCAGCCCCAGCATTTT. Translated, it gives CASSLSGNQPQHF.